A selection of T cell receptor beta chains follows, all from one sample in a study of beta chain features in type 1 diabetes. Some clones are missing from TCRdb's copy, which holds only in-frame ones; the method was immunoSEQ multiplex PCR. Seen here are roughly 290,000 clones, roughly 8% observed once, and the top ten hold 1%. The sequenced material came from central memory CD4+ T cells from blood. The receptors shown here come from a woman between 18 and 29 years old in good health. CDR3s include the opening cysteine and the closing phenylalanine or tryptophan. Each record gives: J gene, D gene, V gene, clone size, CDR3 length, CDR3 protein, CDR3 DNA. The D gene is left open where the match is weak. Clone size, where shown, is once, few, many, or a class for clones that have expanded.

J gene: TRBJ1-4
D gene: NA
V gene: TRBV19
clone size: NA
CDR3 length: 13
CDR3 protein: CASSIQVLEKLFF
CDR3 DNA: TGTGCCAGTAGTATACAGGTCTTGGAAAAACTGTTTTTT

J gene: TRBJ2-5
D gene: TRBD2
V gene: TRBV19
clone size: NA
CDR3 length: 15
CDR3 protein: CASSIGLAGQETQYF
CDR3 DNA: TGTGCCAGTAGTATCGGGCTAGCGGGGCAAGAGACCCAGTACTTC

J gene: TRBJ1-6
D gene: NA
V gene: TRBV29-1
clone size: few
CDR3 length: 14
CDR3 protein: CSVAESSYNSPLHF
CDR3 DNA: TGCAGCGTTGCCGAGAGCTCCTATAATTCACCCCTCCACTTT

J gene: TRBJ1-4
D gene: NA
V gene: TRBV7-9
clone size: NA
CDR3 length: 15
CDR3 protein: CASSFRGATNEKLFF
CDR3 DNA: TGTGCCAGCAGCTTTAGGGGCGCTACTAATGAAAAACTGTTTTTT

J gene: TRBJ2-5
D gene: NA
V gene: TRBV19
clone size: NA
CDR3 length: 15
CDR3 protein: CASSIRVGKIETQYF
CDR3 DNA: TGTGCCAGTAGTATTAGGGTTGGGAAGATTGAGACCCAGTACTTC

J gene: TRBJ1-4
D gene: NA
V gene: TRBV18
clone size: few
CDR3 length: 13
CDR3 protein: CASSPPQGQRLFF
CDR3 DNA: TGTGCCAGCTCACCACCACAGGGTCAGAGACTGTTTTTT

J gene: TRBJ1-6
D gene: NA
V gene: TRBV5-4
clone size: NA
CDR3 length: 16
CDR3 protein: CASSQGGTGGYSPLHF
CDR3 DNA: TGTGCCAGCAGCCAAGGGGGAACCGGGGGCTACTCACCCCTCCACTTT

J gene: TRBJ2-6
D gene: NA
V gene: TRBV7-2
clone size: NA
CDR3 length: 15
CDR3 protein: CASSLPGSGANVLTF
CDR3 DNA: TGTGCCAGCAGCTTACCAGGATCTGGGGCCAACGTCCTGACTTTC

J gene: TRBJ2-1
D gene: NA
V gene: TRBV7-3
clone size: few
CDR3 length: 13
CDR3 protein: CASSNPGVEEQFF
CDR3 DNA: TGTGCCAGCAGCAATCCAGGGGTAGAGGAGCAGTTCTTC

J gene: TRBJ1-1
D gene: NA
V gene: TRBV6-5
clone size: NA
CDR3 length: 13
CDR3 protein: CASSLIGNTEAFF
CDR3 DNA: TGTGCCAGCAGTTTGATAGGGAACACTGAAGCTTTCTTT

J gene: TRBJ2-3
D gene: TRBD2
V gene: TRBV2
clone size: few
CDR3 length: 14
CDR3 protein: CASSRGGHEDTQYF
CDR3 DNA: TGTGCCAGCTCGCGGGGGGGCCATGAGGATACGCAGTATTTT

J gene: TRBJ1-2
D gene: NA
V gene: TRBV14
clone size: few
CDR3 length: 12
CDR3 protein: CASSRDTRGYTF
CDR3 DNA: TGTGCCAGCAGCCGGGACACCAGGGGCTACACCTTC

J gene: TRBJ1-2
D gene: NA
V gene: TRBV7-8
clone size: many
CDR3 length: 14
CDR3 protein: CASSLGSGSDGYTF
CDR3 DNA: TGTGCCAGCAGCTTAGGGAGTGGGAGTGATGGCTACACCTTC

J gene: TRBJ1-5
D gene: TRBD1
V gene: TRBV4-2
clone size: few
CDR3 length: 16
CDR3 protein: CASSQDLYRGNQPQHF
CDR3 DNA: TGTGCCAGCAGCCAAGATCTATACAGGGGAAATCAGCCCCAGCATTTT

J gene: TRBJ2-3
D gene: TRBD1
V gene: TRBV7-9
clone size: NA
CDR3 length: 13
CDR3 protein: CASSLGTADTQYF
CDR3 DNA: TGTGCCAGCAGCTTGGGGACAGCAGATACGCAGTATTTT

J gene: TRBJ1-2
D gene: NA
V gene: TRBV18
clone size: few
CDR3 length: 15
CDR3 protein: CASSPTSQGNYGYTF
CDR3 DNA: TGTGCCAGCTCACCCACGAGCCAGGGAAATTATGGCTACACCTTC

J gene: TRBJ1-4
D gene: NA
V gene: TRBV7-9
clone size: few
CDR3 length: 14
CDR3 protein: CASSLPVANEKLFF
CDR3 DNA: TGTGCCAGCAGCCTCCCGGTGGCTAATGAAAAACTGTTTTTT

J gene: TRBJ2-1
D gene: NA
V gene: TRBV7-3
clone size: few
CDR3 length: 14
CDR3 protein: CASSIGTAGNEQFF
CDR3 DNA: TGTGCCAGCAGCATCGGGACGGCTGGCAATGAGCAGTTCTTC

J gene: TRBJ2-1
D gene: NA
V gene: TRBV10-2
clone size: NA
CDR3 length: 12
CDR3 protein: CASSEPNNEQFF
CDR3 DNA: TGCGCCAGCAGTGAGCCAAACAATGAGCAGTTCTTC

J gene: TRBJ2-1
D gene: TRBD2
V gene: TRBV7-2
clone size: NA
CDR3 length: 15
CDR3 protein: CASSSGLAGGNEQFF
CDR3 DNA: TGTGCCAGCAGCTCGGGACTAGCGGGGGGAAATGAGCAGTTCTTC

J gene: TRBJ1-2
D gene: NA
V gene: TRBV4-3
clone size: few
CDR3 length: 13
CDR3 protein: CASSQDRRVGYTF
CDR3 DNA: TGCGCCAGCAGCCAAGATCGGAGGGTAGGCTACACCTTC

J gene: TRBJ1-2
D gene: NA
V gene: TRBV7-8
clone size: few
CDR3 length: 16
CDR3 protein: CASAADKRAAAYGYTF
CDR3 DNA: TGTGCCAGCGCAGCTGATAAACGGGCCGCGGCCTATGGCTACACCTTC

J gene: TRBJ2-1
D gene: TRBD2
V gene: TRBV28
clone size: few
CDR3 length: 15
CDR3 protein: CASSGGLAGGPPEFF
CDR3 DNA: TGTGCCAGCAGTGGGGGACTAGCGGGGGGCCCCCCGGAGTTCTTC

J gene: TRBJ2-5
D gene: NA
V gene: TRBV5-4
clone size: few
CDR3 length: 13
CDR3 protein: CASSLNQPETQYF
CDR3 DNA: TGTGCCAGCAGCTTGAACCAACCGGAGACCCAGTACTTC

J gene: TRBJ1-6
D gene: TRBD1
V gene: TRBV5-1
clone size: few
CDR3 length: 16
CDR3 protein: CASSLAPTGGNSPLHF
CDR3 DNA: TGCGCCAGCAGCTTGGCCCCGACAGGGGGCAATTCACCCCTCCACTTT

J gene: TRBJ2-1
D gene: NA
V gene: TRBV7-9
clone size: many
CDR3 length: 13
CDR3 protein: CASSLGWAPEQFF
CDR3 DNA: TGTGCCAGCAGCTTAGGCTGGGCCCCTGAGCAGTTCTTC

J gene: TRBJ2-7
D gene: NA
V gene: TRBV12-5
clone size: NA
CDR3 length: 14
CDR3 protein: CASGLREQAHEQYF
CDR3 DNA: TGTGCTAGTGGTTTGAGGGAGCAAGCTCACGAGCAGTACTTC

J gene: TRBJ2-3
D gene: NA
V gene: TRBV9
clone size: few
CDR3 length: 13
CDR3 protein: CASSRGAQDTQYF
CDR3 DNA: TGTGCCAGCAGCCGGGGTGCACAGGATACGCAGTATTTT

J gene: TRBJ2-7
D gene: NA
V gene: TRBV7-2
clone size: NA
CDR3 length: 14
CDR3 protein: CASSPRPQSGEQYF
CDR3 DNA: TGTGCCAGCAGCCCCCGACCGCAATCGGGCGAGCAGTACTTC

J gene: TRBJ2-3
D gene: NA
V gene: TRBV27
clone size: few
CDR3 length: 16
CDR3 protein: CASQMTGIRHTDTQYF
CDR3 DNA: TGTGCCAGCCAGATGACCGGGATTCGACACACAGATACGCAGTATTTT

J gene: TRBJ1-5
D gene: NA
V gene: TRBV7-8
clone size: medium-sized
CDR3 length: 14
CDR3 protein: CASSSQGQAQPQHF
CDR3 DNA: TGTGCCAGCAGCTCTCAGGGGCAGGCTCAGCCCCAGCATTTT

J gene: TRBJ2-3
D gene: NA
V gene: TRBV6-5
clone size: NA
CDR3 length: 13
CDR3 protein: CASRMTATDTQYF
CDR3 DNA: TGTGCCAGTCGAATGACAGCCACAGATACGCAGTATTTT

J gene: TRBJ1-5
D gene: TRBD1
V gene: TRBV19
clone size: few
CDR3 length: 16
CDR3 protein: CASRSQGAWGNQPQHF
CDR3 DNA: TGTGCCAGTAGGTCCCAGGGGGCCTGGGGCAATCAGCCCCAGCATTTT

J gene: TRBJ2-1
D gene: NA
V gene: TRBV6-6
clone size: few
CDR3 length: 15
CDR3 protein: CASIVGESSYNEQFF
CDR3 DNA: TGTGCCAGCATTGTGGGAGAATCCTCCTACAATGAGCAGTTCTTC

J gene: TRBJ1-6
D gene: NA
V gene: TRBV28
clone size: NA
CDR3 length: 13
CDR3 protein: CASSSLGPSDWHF
CDR3 DNA: TGTGCCAGCAGTTCACTGGGGCCGTCGGACTGGCACTTT

J gene: TRBJ2-7
D gene: TRBD2
V gene: TRBV7-8
clone size: few
CDR3 length: 15
CDR3 protein: CASSLLASGAYEQYF
CDR3 DNA: TGTGCCAGCAGCTTATTGGCTAGCGGAGCCTACGAGCAGTACTTC

J gene: TRBJ1-3
D gene: TRBD1
V gene: TRBV4-2
clone size: NA
CDR3 length: 16
CDR3 protein: CASSQADRGNGNTIYF
CDR3 DNA: TGTGCCAGCAGCCAAGCAGACAGGGGAAACGGAAACACCATATATTTT

J gene: TRBJ2-1
D gene: TRBD2
V gene: TRBV7-2
clone size: few
CDR3 length: 17
CDR3 protein: CASSPRSGGQLGSEQFF
CDR3 DNA: TGTGCCAGCAGCCCCCGGAGCGGGGGACAATTAGGAAGTGAGCAGTTCTTC

J gene: TRBJ2-3
D gene: NA
V gene: TRBV19
clone size: NA
CDR3 length: 13
CDR3 protein: CASKVAAADTQYF
CDR3 DNA: TGTGCCAGTAAGGTAGCGGCGGCAGATACGCAGTATTTT

J gene: TRBJ2-7
D gene: NA
V gene: TRBV25-1
clone size: NA
CDR3 length: 15
CDR3 protein: CASSEAGDFSYEQYF
CDR3 DNA: TGTGCCAGCAGTGAGGCAGGGGACTTTTCCTACGAGCAGTACTTC

J gene: TRBJ1-3
D gene: NA
V gene: TRBV2
clone size: NA
CDR3 length: 14
CDR3 protein: CASSTTDTGNTIYF
CDR3 DNA: TGTGCCAGCAGTACCACGGACACTGGAAACACCATATATTTT

J gene: TRBJ2-3
D gene: NA
V gene: TRBV9
clone size: NA
CDR3 length: 13
CDR3 protein: CASSRGPPDTQYF
CDR3 DNA: TGTGCCAGCAGTCGAGGTCCCCCAGATACGCAGTATTTT

J gene: TRBJ1-6
D gene: TRBD1
V gene: TRBV5-1
clone size: few
CDR3 length: 14
CDR3 protein: CASRPDRGNSPLHF
CDR3 DNA: TGCGCCAGCAGACCCGACAGGGGTAATTCACCCCTCCACTTT

J gene: TRBJ2-2
D gene: NA
V gene: TRBV30
clone size: few
CDR3 length: 13
CDR3 protein: CAWRTTSPGELFF
CDR3 DNA: TGTGCCTGGAGAACGACATCTCCCGGGGAGCTGTTTTTT

J gene: TRBJ1-6
D gene: TRBD1
V gene: TRBV25-1
clone size: few
CDR3 length: 14
CDR3 protein: CASGEPGGHSPLHF
CDR3 DNA: TGTGCCAGCGGAGAGCCAGGGGGGCATTCACCCCTCCACTTT

J gene: TRBJ1-2
D gene: NA
V gene: TRBV6-5
clone size: NA
CDR3 length: 15
CDR3 protein: CASSYSINGNYGYTF
CDR3 DNA: TGTGCCAGCAGTTACTCGATTAACGGGAACTATGGCTACACCTTC

J gene: TRBJ2-3
D gene: TRBD2
V gene: TRBV7-3
clone size: NA
CDR3 length: 15
CDR3 protein: CASSLTSLAGDTQYF
CDR3 DNA: TGTGCCAGCAGCTTAACGAGTCTAGCGGGGGATACGCAGTATTTT

J gene: TRBJ1-2
D gene: NA
V gene: TRBV29-1
clone size: NA
CDR3 length: 12
CDR3 protein: CSVEQGMGGYTF
CDR3 DNA: TGCAGCGTAGAACAGGGAATGGGGGGCTACACCTTC

J gene: TRBJ2-1
D gene: NA
V gene: TRBV2
clone size: few
CDR3 length: 11
CDR3 protein: CASSGYNEQFF
CDR3 DNA: TGTGCCAGCAGTGGATACAATGAGCAGTTCTTC

J gene: TRBJ2-7
D gene: NA
V gene: TRBV7-2
clone size: few
CDR3 length: 12
CDR3 protein: CASSPARYEQYF
CDR3 DNA: TGTGCCAGCAGCCCAGCGCGCTACGAGCAGTACTTC

J gene: TRBJ1-2
D gene: TRBD1
V gene: TRBV18
clone size: few
CDR3 length: 13
CDR3 protein: CASSPTGEFGYTF
CDR3 DNA: TGTGCCAGCTCACCGACAGGGGAGTTTGGCTACACCTTC

J gene: TRBJ1-5
D gene: NA
V gene: TRBV2
clone size: many
CDR3 length: 13
CDR3 protein: CASKRDNNQPQHF
CDR3 DNA: TGTGCCAGCAAGCGAGATAATAATCAGCCCCAGCATTTT

J gene: TRBJ2-2
D gene: TRBD2
V gene: TRBV5-4
clone size: NA
CDR3 length: 18
CDR3 protein: CASSQDEGWRGGTGELFF
CDR3 DNA: TGCGCCAGCAGCCAAGATGAAGGCTGGCGGGGGGGCACCGGGGAGCTGTTTTTT

J gene: TRBJ2-1
D gene: NA
V gene: TRBV27
clone size: few
CDR3 length: 13
CDR3 protein: CAVARYSYNEQFF
CDR3 DNA: TGTGCCGTAGCCCGCTATTCCTACAATGAGCAGTTCTTC

J gene: TRBJ1-3
D gene: NA
V gene: TRBV7-9
clone size: many
CDR3 length: 16
CDR3 protein: CASSLARSHVRDTIYF
CDR3 DNA: TGTGCCAGCAGCTTAGCTCGGAGTCACGTTCGCGACACCATATATTTT

J gene: TRBJ1-4
D gene: NA
V gene: TRBV27
clone size: few
CDR3 length: 14
CDR3 protein: CASSLLGAGEKLFF
CDR3 DNA: TGTGCCAGCAGCCTACTAGGGGCGGGGGAAAAACTGTTTTTT

J gene: TRBJ2-2
D gene: TRBD2
V gene: TRBV6-6
clone size: NA
CDR3 length: 15
CDR3 protein: CASSSGTSGTGELFF
CDR3 DNA: TGTGCCAGCAGTTCTGGGACTAGCGGGACCGGGGAGCTGTTTTTT